This is a list of T cell receptor beta chains from one sample in a study of response to subunit inactivated influenza vaccine. TCRdb redid the calling of the RT-PCR reads with MiXCR, one entry per CDR3 protein. The sample yields about 500,000 distinct CDR3 sequences, about 15% seen once. The source material was CD4+ T cells sorted from PBMCs, sampled 23 to 25 months after vaccination. The origin of the receptors is a man aged 45 to 70 who received an inactivated influenza vaccine. Both conserved end residues are part of each CDR3. The D gene is left open where the match is weak. Size values are once, few and many counts, or a class for expanded clones, and some rows have none.

clone size,V gene,D gene,J gene,CDR3 DNA,CDR3 protein
many,TRBV10-3,.,TRBJ2-3,TGTGCCGTCGCGGATATCCCCATAGATACGCAGTATTTT,CAVADIPIDTQYF
few,TRBV28,TRBD2,TRBJ2-1,TGTGCCAGCAGCTCTCATCCGGGACTAGTTCTATCGCAGTTCTTC,CASSSHPGLVLSQFF
.,TRBV5-1,.,TRBJ2-3,TGCGCCAGCAGCCTCCGGAGGGTTAGTACAGATACGCAGTATTTT,CASSLRRVSTDTQYF
.,TRBV20-1,.,TRBJ1-1,TGCAGTGCCAGGGGTAGGGAGGGCACTGAAGCTTTCTTT,CSARGREGTEAFF
.,TRBV6-5,TRBD1,TRBJ2-2,TGTGCCAGCAGTTTTCTCACAGGGGGCAACACCGGGGAGCTGTTTTTT,CASSFLTGGNTGELFF
.,TRBV29-1,.,TRBJ1-1,TGCAGCGTGAGGAGCCCTAGGAACACTGAAGCTTTCTTT,CSVRSPRNTEAFF
.,TRBV7-2,.,TRBJ1-2,TGTGCCAGCAGCCTCAGTACAGGGATGGGCTATGGCTACACCTTC,CASSLSTGMGYGYTF
many,TRBV12-3/TRBV12-4,.,TRBJ2-2,TGTGCCAGCAGACCCAACCAGTTCTGGGGGGAGCTGTTTTTT,CASRPNQFWGELFF
.,TRBV2,.,TRBJ1-6,TGTGCCAGCAACCTCCTTAGGGGCTCAGAGAATTCACCCCTCCACTTT,CASNLLRGSENSPLHF
few,TRBV20-1,TRBD2,TRBJ2-1,TGCAGTGCCGGACTAGCGGGGGTAAGATCCTACAATGAGCAGTTCTTC,CSAGLAGVRSYNEQFF
.,TRBV28,.,TRBJ2-3,TGTGCCAGCAGCCATACCCGGCCAGGGTTGTATTTT,CASSHTRPGLYF
many,TRBV12-3/TRBV12-4,.,TRBJ2-5,TGTGCCAGCAGACCGGACACCCAAGAGACCCAGTACTTC,CASRPDTQETQYF
.,TRBV7-9,.,TRBJ2-7,TGTGCCAGCAGCCGAGGAGGCTTCGAGCAGTACTTC,CASSRGGFEQYF
.,TRBV12-3/TRBV12-4,.,TRBJ1-6,TGTGCCAGCACCTCGCGGGGCGGCTCGGGTTCACCCCTCCACTTT,CASTSRGGSGSPLHF
few,TRBV6-1,.,TRBJ2-3,TGTGCCAGCAGCATGGGACTCCCAGATACGCAGTATTTT,CASSMGLPDTQYF
few,TRBV20-1,.,TRBJ1-6,TGCAGTGCCCGCCCGGGGGCAGGATCACCCCTCCACTTT,CSARPGAGSPLHF
few,TRBV6-2/TRBV6-3,.,TRBJ1-1,TGTGCCAGCAGTCCGGGAGGTCGTGCTTTCTTT,CASSPGGRAFF
few,TRBV6-1,.,TRBJ2-1,TGTGCCAGCAGTGAAGTAAACGGATATGAGCAGTTCTTC,CASSEVNGYEQFF
few,TRBV7-3,TRBD2,TRBJ2-1,TGTGCCAGCAGCTTAACTGGGACTAGCGGGAGTATGCTCTTC,CASSLTGTSGSMLF
.,TRBV10-3,.,TRBJ2-3,TGTGCCATCAGTGAGAGCGCAACAGATACGCAGTATTTT,CAISESATDTQYF
many,TRBV11-2,.,TRBJ2-2,TGTGCCAGCAGCTTAGATTTGGGGGCCGGGGAGCTGTTTTTT,CASSLDLGAGELFF
few,TRBV3-1,.,TRBJ1-3,TGTGCCAGCAGCCAAATTGATGGAAACACCATATATTTT,CASSQIDGNTIYF
few,TRBV19,.,TRBJ2-2,TGTGCCAGTAGTATGGGCAGGGCGTTCGGCACCGGGGAGCTGTTTTTT,CASSMGRAFGTGELFF
few,TRBV2,.,TRBJ2-2,TGTGCCAGTCAAACCTACAGCGCGAACACCGGGGAGCTGTTTTTT,CASQTYSANTGELFF
many,TRBV7-2,.,TRBJ2-3,TGTGCCAGCAGCTTGGGGGTAGGAGATACGCAGTATTTT,CASSLGVGDTQYF
few,TRBV20-1,.,TRBJ2-1,TGCAGTGCTAGGGAACAGGTGGAGCAGTTCTTC,CSAREQVEQFF
.,TRBV12-3/TRBV12-4,TRBD2,TRBJ2-1,TGTGCCAGCCGTAAGGGACTAGCGGGATTTGAGCAGTTCTTC,CASRKGLAGFEQFF
few,TRBV5-1,.,TRBJ1-4,TGCGCCAGCAGCTTGGCGGGCGGAGGGTACGAAAAACTGTTTTTT,CASSLAGGGYEKLFF